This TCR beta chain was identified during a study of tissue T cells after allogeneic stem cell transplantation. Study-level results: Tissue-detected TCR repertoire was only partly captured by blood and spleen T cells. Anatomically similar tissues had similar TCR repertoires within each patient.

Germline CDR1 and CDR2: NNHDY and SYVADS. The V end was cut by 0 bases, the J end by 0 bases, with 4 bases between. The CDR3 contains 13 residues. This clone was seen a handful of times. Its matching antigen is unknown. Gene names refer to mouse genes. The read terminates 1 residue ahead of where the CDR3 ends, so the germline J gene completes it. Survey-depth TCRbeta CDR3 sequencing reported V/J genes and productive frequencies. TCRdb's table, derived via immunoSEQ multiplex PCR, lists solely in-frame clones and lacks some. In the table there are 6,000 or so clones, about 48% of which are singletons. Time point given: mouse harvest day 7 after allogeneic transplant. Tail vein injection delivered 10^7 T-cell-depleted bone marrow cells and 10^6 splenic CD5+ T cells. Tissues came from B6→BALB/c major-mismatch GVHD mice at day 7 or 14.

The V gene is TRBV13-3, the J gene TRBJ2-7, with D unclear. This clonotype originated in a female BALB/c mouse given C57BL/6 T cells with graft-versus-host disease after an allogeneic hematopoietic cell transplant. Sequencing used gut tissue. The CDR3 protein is CASSDAVSYEQYF. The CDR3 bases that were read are TGTGCCAGCAGTGATGCGGTCTCCTATGAACAGTAC.